This T cell receptor beta chain was profiled in a study of blood T cells in healthy people across ages. Study in general: Per two T cells, about one barcoded beta molecule was captured through template switching. General study results and limits: Unknown donor CMV status possibly confounded expanded clonotype changes.

Through a sample-barcoded 5' primer and a J-beta primer mix, a second PCR was run for roughly 6 to 12 cycles. Via MiXCR, TCRdb re-called the 5' RACE reads, giving one row per CDR3 protein. The profile shows more than 1,000,000 distinct CDR3 sequences, less than 25% of them singletons. This clonotype was counted between two and nine times. Its antigen is currently unknown. The CDR3 length is 15 residues. A further study also used this sample, focusing on T cells of mothers and their children.

The chain carries TRBV12-3 or TRBV12-4 and TRBJ2-5; no reliable D call. The J call is uncertain, as TRBJ2-7 better fits the DNA end. This sequence was found in a girl aged 2-9 years in good health. The source material was blood. The CDR3 region is CASSLLTASSYEQYF. DNA for the CDR3: TGTGCCAGCAGTTTGTTAACCGCCAGCTCCTACGAGCAGTACTTC.